This passage covers 9 T cell receptor beta chains from one sample sequenced in a study of human T cells and chemical hapten exposure (TCRdb year 2021). The time point label, read with the paper, signifies: patch test 1, 2 weeks after DPC sensitization. The treatment or condition label for this specimen denotes: therapeutic diphenylcyclopropenone sensitization with weekly scalp DPC. Library method: RACE. Sequencer: NextSeq 500. TCRdb cleaned the public reads at Q25 with fastp, built clones with MiXCR and kept in-frame beta chains. All rows with the same CDR3 protein become a single entry with the most common DNA and genes. The sample table shows 350,000 or so distinct CDR3 sequences, and about 7% are seen once. Of the sample, around 8.4% is held by the ten largest clones. Sequenced here: whole blood, sampled in connection with sensitization to the hapten diphenylcyclopropenone (DPC). The receptors shown here come from a woman between 18 and 30 years old with alopecia areata. Some clones in this sample may be carry-over from other donors' samples.

The chain couples TRBV4-3 to TRBJ1-1, with D unresolved. This CDR3 region has 15 residues. The ends were cut back, 0 bases at V and 0 bases at J, with 8 bases in the middle. Germline loops: CDR1 LGHNA, CDR2 YSLEER. The CDR3 nucleotides are TGCGCCAGCAGCCAAGAGAGGGTTCTGAACACTGAAGCTTTCTTT. Its protein is CASSQERVLNTEAFF.

This clonotype was counted a single time. V usage is TRBV6-2 or TRBV6-3 and J usage is TRBJ1-1, with a weak D call TRBD1 (6 bases). This CDR3 contains 14 residues. Trimming stripped 2 bases from V and 3 bases from J, with 10 bases between. Germline CDR1 and CDR2: MNHEY and SVGEGT. The CDR3 bases are TGTGCCAGCAGTTACCCGGCAGGGGACACTGAAGCTTTCTTT. As protein: CASSYPAGDTEAFF.

This clonotype turned up a few times. The V call is TRBV4-2, the J call TRBJ1-1, with a tentative D call TRBD1 (6 bases). Germline V gene data show CDR1 as LGHNA and CDR2 as YNFKEQ. CDR3 size: 17 residues. The V end was cut by 0 bases, the J end by 5 bases, with 19 bases between. The CDR3 spells CASSQDSGVSQGTEAFF. DNA for the CDR3: TGTGCCAGCAGCCAAGATTCAGGGGTAAGCCAGGGGACTGAAGCTTTCTTT.

The J gene is TRBJ1-4, the V gene TRBV12-3 or TRBV12-4; D unclear. Trimming left V 6 bases short and J 0 bases short, with 5 bases between. This CDR3 contains 13 residues. The CDR3 sequence is CASRETTNEKLFF. The CDR3 coding sequence is TGTGCCAGCAGGGAGACAACTAATGAAAAACTGTTTTTT.

The genes are TRBV29-1 and TRBJ2-5, with D hard to call. V was pared by 0 bases and J by 1 base, with 12 bases between. This CDR3 has 15 amino acids. Germline assignment: CDR1 SQVTM and CDR2 ANQGSEA. The CDR3 nucleotides are TGCAGCGTTGAAGAGAACGCCGGTGTCCAAGAGACCCAGTACTTC. Its translation is CSVEENAGVQETQYF. The full variable domain, its missing parts supplied by reference TRBV29-1 and TRBJ2-5, is SAVISQKPSRDICQRGTSLTIQCQVDSQVTMMFWYRQQPGQSLTLIATANQGSEATYESGFVIDKFPISRPNLTFSTLTVSNMSPEDSSIYLCSVEENAGVQETQYFGPGTRLLVL.

This clonotype has ten or more counts. This rearrangement joins TRBV7-2 to TRBJ2-7; tentatively, D is TRBD2 (6 bases). The CDR3 is 14 residues long. Germline V gene lookup returns CDR1 SGHTA and CDR2 FQGNSA. The V end was cut by 0 bases, the J end by 3 bases, with 9 bases between. The CDR3 sequence is CASSLAGGNYEQYF. The CDR3 DNA follows: TGTGCCAGCAGCTTAGCGGGGGGAAACTACGAGCAGTACTTC.

The chain uses TRBV19 and TRBJ2-7, with D unresolved. The V end lost 4 bases, the J end lost 7 bases, and 14 bases lay between the germline ends. From germline, CDR1 is LNHDA and CDR2 SQIVND (reference sequence). The CDR3 covers 13 residues. CDR3 bases: TGTGCCAGTAGTAGCTCCTCGGTCACGGAGCAGTACTTC. This encodes CASSSSSVTEQYF. The complete variable domain, with remaining parts taken from reference TRBV19 and TRBJ2-7, reads DGGITQSPKYLFRKEGQNVTLSCEQNLNHDAMYWYRQDPGQGLRLIYYSQIVNDFQKGDIAEGYSVSREKKESFPLTVTSAQKNPTAFYLCASSSSSVTEQYFGPGTRLTVT.

This clonotype was seen at least ten times. The chain combines TRBV7-2 with TRBJ1-2, with a tentative D call TRBD1 (6 bases). Germline CDR1 and CDR2: SGHTA and FQGNSA. The CDR3 contains 15 residues. With 5 bases removed from V and 4 bases from J, the gap between germline ends came to 17 bases. The CDR3 DNA is TGTGCCAGCAGCCCTATCGGGGGCTTGAGCTATGGCTACACCTTC. The encoded protein is CASSPIGGLSYGYTF.

This clonotype has more than one count but fewer than ten. This chain connects TRBV12-3 or TRBV12-4 to TRBJ1-1, with a tentative D call TRBD1 (6 bases). Between the trimmed V and J ends, which lost 1 base and 4 bases, there was a span of 10 bases. This CDR3 region has 14 residues. CDR3 in DNA: TGTGCCAGCAGTTTAGACAGGGCGATCACTGAAGCTTTCTTT. Amino acids: CASSLDRAITEAFF.